These 27 T cell receptor beta chains share one sample of origin, sequenced in a study of PD-1 blockade in mismatch repair-deficient tumors. Profiling relied on immunoSEQ multiplex PCR, and the TCRdb table lists in-frame clones only, not all of them. This sample has approximately 110,000 clones, with 60% to 85% found just once. The sequences come from peripheral blood, collected approximately 14 months after starting pembrolizumab. The receptors shown here come from an adult with mismatch repair-deficient cancer.

V usage is TRBV5-1 and J usage is TRBJ2-1; D uncertain. Germline CDR1 reads SGHRS; CDR2 reads YFSETQ. This CDR3 has 14 residues. V dropped 0 bases and J dropped 3 bases, with 7 bases sitting between them. CDR3 in DNA: TGCGCCAGCAGCTTGGAATTCGGCTACAATGAGCAGTTCTTC. Translated: CASSLEFGYNEQFF.

This chain joins TRBV6-1 and TRBJ2-2; D remains ambiguous. The CDR3 has 17 residues. With 4 bases removed from V and 0 bases from J, the gap between germline ends came to 15 bases. CDR1 is MNHNS, CDR2 SASEGT, per germline. The CDR3 sequence: CASSGPSSVANTGELFF. The CDR3 nucleotides are TGTGCCAGCAGTGGGCCATCTTCTGTCGCGAACACCGGGGAGCTGTTTTTT.

CDR3 sequence (DNA): TGTGCCAGCAGCCAAGAGCGAGGGGGCTCTGGAAACACCATATATTTT. Its protein is CASSQERGGSGNTIYF. The rearrangement links TRBV4-2 to TRBJ1-3; TRBD1 might be the D (6 bases). In germline, CDR1 is LGHNA, CDR2 YNFKEQ. The length of the CDR3 is 16 residues. Deletions cut 0 bases from V and 0 bases from J, with 9 bases between.

This clone was detected only a few times. V is TRBV5-6 and J is TRBJ1-4; D is undetermined. Trimming took 5 bases from V and 6 from J, leaving 11 bases between them. CDR1 is SGHDT, CDR2 YYEEEE, per germline. This CDR3 comprises 13 residues. DNA of the CDR3: TGTGCCAGCAGTCTAGGACGCGATGAAAAACTGTTTTTT. Amino acid sequence: CASSLGRDEKLFF.

The chain carries TRBV10-3 and TRBJ1-1; D gene unclear. In germline, CDR1 is ENHRY, CDR2 SYGVKD. V lost 8 bases and J 5 bases, leaving 15 bases between the germline ends. The CDR3 has 13 residues. CDR3 coding DNA: TGTGCCATCGGGCCTCTCCAGCAAACTGAAGCTTTCTTT. Translating it yields CAIGPLQQTEAFF.

V and J are TRBV6-5 and TRBJ2-1; D gene ambiguous. The germline V gene has CDR1 MNHEY and CDR2 SVGAGI. The CDR3 covers 13 residues. V was trimmed by 6 bases and J by 9 bases, leaving 15 bases between them. The CDR3: CASRRTFTSEQFF. CDR3 nucleotides: TGTGCCAGCAGGCGGACGTTTACATCTGAGCAGTTCTTC.

This rearrangement joins TRBV7-9 to TRBJ2-1, with D maybe TRBD2 (6 bases). V lost 1 base, J lost 4 bases, and 11 bases lay in between. CDR3 length: 15 residues. Germline CDR1 is SEHNR and CDR2 is FQNEAQ (reference sequence). The CDR3 DNA follows: TGTGCCAGCAGCTTAGGTGGGAGGCTATACAATGAGCAGTTCTTC. It is translated as CASSLGGRLYNEQFF.

V usage is TRBV2 and J usage is TRBJ2-2, with D possibly matching TRBD2 (5 bases). The CDR3 contains 14 residues. The V and J ends lost 2 bases and 6 bases respectively, with 10 bases between them. The germline CDR1 and CDR2 sequences are SNHLY and FYNNEI. CDR3 amino acids: CASSELALSGELFF. CDR3 sequence (DNA): TGTGCCAGCAGTGAATTAGCGTTATCCGGGGAGCTGTTTTTT.

The chain carries TRBV7-9 and TRBJ1-5; D is perhaps TRBD1 (6 bases). In germline, CDR1 is SEHNR, CDR2 FQNEAQ (reference sequence). The CDR3 covers 19 residues. V lost 6 bases to trimming and J lost 0 bases, with 24 bases between them. In DNA, the CDR3 is TGTGCCAGCAGGGAAAGAGGGTATTGGGCAGGGGATAGCAATCAGCCCCAGCATTTT. Its protein is CASRERGYWAGDSNQPQHF.

This chain connects TRBV5-6 to TRBJ2-7; TRBD1 is a possible D gene (5 bases). The CDR3 is 13 residues long. V gave up 5 bases and J gave up 6 bases, with 15 bases separating them. The germline CDR1 and CDR2 sequences are SGHDT and YYEEEE. CDR3 amino acids: CASSWGYAGEQYF. The CDR3 bases are TGTGCCAGCAGTTGGGGCTACGCAGGCGAGCAGTACTTC.

The chain combines TRBV19 with TRBJ2-4; 9 bases line up with TRBD2. V lost 4 bases and J lost 5; bases outside the gene matches: 6. The CDR3 contains 15 residues. Germline lookup yields CDR1 LNHDA and CDR2 SQIVND (reference sequence). Here the CDR3 reads CASSRRLAEQNIQYF. CDR3 sequence (DNA): TGTGCCAGTAGTAGAAGACTAGCGGAGCAAAACATTCAGTACTTC. Full variable domain (outside the CDR3, taken from reference TRBV19 and TRBJ2-4): DGGITQSPKYLFRKEGQNVTLSCEQNLNHDAMYWYRQDPGQGLRLIYYSQIVNDFQKGDIAEGYSVSREKKESFPLTVTSAQKNPTAFYLCASSRRLAEQNIQYFGAGTRLSVL.

The J gene is TRBJ1-2, the V gene TRBV30; TRBD1 matches 8 bases. Germline lookup yields CDR1 GTSNPN and CDR2 SVGIG (reference sequence). The trim removed 7 bases at V and 7 bases at J, leaving 8 bases unmatched. The CDR3 covers 12 residues. The CDR3, as DNA: TGTGCCTTGACGACAGGGGCGCCTGGCTACACCTTC. This sequence encodes CALTTGAPGYTF.

The gene calls are TRBV6-6 and TRBJ1-2; D unresolved. Germline V lookup: CDR1 MNHNY, CDR2 SVGAGI (reference sequence). CDR3 length: 13 residues. Trimming pared 6 bases from V and 10 bases from J, leaving 18 bases between. The CDR3 protein is CASRLDNEMYYTF. The CDR3 DNA reads TGTGCCAGCAGACTCGATAACGAGATGTACTACACCTTC.

CDR3 in amino acids: CASSLAAGAETQYF. As DNA, the CDR3 is TGTGCCAGCAGCTTAGCGGCGGGTGCCGAGACCCAGTACTTC. This chain links TRBV7-2 with TRBJ2-5; the D gene is possibly TRBD2 (5 bases). From germline, CDR1 is SGHTA and CDR2 FQGNSA. This CDR3 is 14 amino acids long. V lost 0 bases, J lost 5 bases, and 10 bases lay in between.

This clone was recorded once. J is TRBJ2-7 and V is TRBV7-3; D might be TRBD1 (5 bases). Germline-derived CDR1 and CDR2 are SGHTA and FQGTGA. The CDR3 spans 14 residues. Trimming pared 2 bases from V and 0 bases from J, leaving 8 bases between. This chain's CDR3 is CASSLGASSYEQYF. The CDR3 DNA follows: TGTGCCAGCAGCTTAGGGGCTAGCTCCTACGAGCAGTACTTC.

The chain has TRBV27 and TRBJ2-6; weak D call: TRBD2 (6 bases). Germline lookup yields CDR1 MNHEY and CDR2 SMNVEV (reference sequence). The V end was cut by 3 bases, the J end by 0 bases, with 9 bases between. The CDR3 has 16 residues. CDR3 bases: TGTGCCAGCAGTTTGGAGGGGATCTCTGGGGCCAACGTCCTGACTTTC. Translating it yields CASSLEGISGANVLTF.

This chain uses TRBV4-2 with TRBJ2-1; 14 positions match TRBD2. The CDR3 extends over 17 amino acids. Trimming cost V 3 bases and J 6 bases; bases outside gene matches: 7. Germline-derived CDR1 and CDR2 are LGHNA and YNFKEQ. The CDR3 DNA is TGTGCCAGCAGCCATGGTTCCGGGACTAGCGGGAGCAATGAGCAGTTCTTC. Its translation is CASSHGSGTSGSNEQFF.

The V and J genes are TRBV10-1 and TRBJ2-2; the D gene is possibly TRBD2 (6 bases). The germline V gene encodes CDR1 WNHNN and CDR2 SYGVQD (reference sequence). This CDR3 has 15 amino acids. V was cut by 8 bases and J by 5 bases, with 18 bases left in between. The CDR3 DNA is TGCGCCAGCGGGACTTCTCCCGTGGGGACCGGGGAGCTGTTTTTT. Protein sequence: CASGTSPVGTGELFF.

The chain employs TRBV23-1 and TRBJ1-5, with D perhaps TRBD1 (5 bases). TRBV23-1 is placed among ORFs of uncertain function. The V end was cut by 0 bases, the J end by 5 bases, with 11 bases between. The CDR3 runs to 15 residues. The CDR3: CASSQSTGTDQPQHF. CDR3 coding DNA: TGCGCCAGCAGTCAATCTACAGGAACGGATCAGCCCCAGCATTTT.

CDR3 region: CAWGTQRETQYF. As DNA, the CDR3 is TGTGCCTGGGGCACCCAGAGAGAGACCCAGTACTTC. The chain has TRBV30 and TRBJ2-5; D ambiguous. CDR1 GTSNPN and CDR2 SVGIG come from the germline V gene (reference sequence). Trimming cost V 5 bases and J 4 bases, with 11 bases left between them. The CDR3 covers 12 residues. The whole variable domain, remainder taken from reference TRBV30 and TRBJ2-5, is SQTIHQWPATLVQPVGSPLSLECTVEGTSNPNLYWYRQAAGRGLQLLFYSVGIGQISSEVPQNLSASRPQDRQFILSSKKLLLSDSGFYLCAWGTQRETQYFGPGTRLLVL.

The chain is built from TRBV7-9 and TRBJ2-1; 9 nucleotides line up with TRBD2. This CDR3 is 15 amino acids long. Germline loops: CDR1 SEHNR, CDR2 FQNEAQ (reference sequence). V trimming: 6 bases; J trimming: 4 bases; junction bases outside the gene matches: 7. CDR3 nucleotide sequence: TGTGCCAGCAGATATAGCGGGAGTTGGTACAATGAGCAGTTCTTC. It is translated as CASRYSGSWYNEQFF. Using reference TRBV7-9 and TRBJ2-1 for the parts outside the CDR3, the full variable domain is DTGVSQNPRHKITKRGQNVTFRCDPISEHNRLYWYRQTLGQGPEFLTYFQNEAQLEKSRLLSDRFSAERPKGSFSTLEIQRTEQGDSAMYLCASRYSGSWYNEQFFGPGTRLTVL.

This clone was detected only once. The junction departs from the called germline gene at one end, perhaps through a read error. The V gene is TRBV7-7, the J gene TRBJ2-1, with a possible D match to TRBD1 (6 bases). Germline CDR1 SSHAT, CDR2 FNYEAQ (reference sequence). CDR3 length equals 14 residues. The CDR3 spells CASSLGGISNEQFF. The DNA of the CDR3 is TGTGCTAGCAGCTTAGGGGGAATTTCCAATGAGCAGTTCTTC.

This clone has a handful of counts. The V gene is TRBV7-2, the J gene TRBJ2-1; the match to TRBD1 covers 10 bases. The ends lost 5 bases at V and 4 bases at J; junction bases unmatched: 5. Germline values: CDR1 SGHTA, CDR2 FQGNSA. The CDR3 covers 15 residues. The chain's CDR3 is CASSERTGGYNEQFF. The CDR3 DNA follows: TGTGCCAGCAGCGAGCGGACAGGGGGGTACAATGAGCAGTTCTTC.

The count of this clone is one. J is TRBJ2-7 and V is TRBV6-4; D might be TRBD1 (6 bases). CDR1 and CDR2 from the germline V gene are MRHNA and SNTAGT. This CDR3 has 12 amino acids. V dropped 6 bases and J dropped 4 bases, with 10 bases sitting between them. CDR3 in DNA: TGTGCCAGCAGCGGGACAACTTACGAGCAGTACTTC. Its translation is CASSGTTYEQYF.

This clone was seen just once. V usage is TRBV9 and J usage is TRBJ2-3, with a possible D match to TRBD2 (6 bases). The germline V gene has CDR1 SGDLS and CDR2 YYNGEE. Trimming pared 4 bases from V and 6 bases from J, leaving 24 bases between. The CDR3 spans 17 residues. The CDR3 nucleotides read TGTGCCAGCAGCCTCCGTGGGGAGCGGAGGGGTCGGGATACGCAGTATTTT. This codes for CASSLRGERRGRDTQYF.

The rearrangement joins TRBV5-6 to TRBJ2-1; D might be TRBD2 (5 bases). The CDR3 has 15 amino acids. Germline V lookup: CDR1 SGHDT, CDR2 YYEEEE. Deletions cut 0 bases from V and 6 bases from J, with 13 bases between. The DNA for the CDR3 is TGTGCCAGCAGCTTGGCGCTAGTTCGGGGCAATGAGCAGTTCTTC. This gives the protein CASSLALVRGNEQFF.

This clone appeared a few times. The chain employs TRBV9 and TRBJ2-3; D tentatively fits TRBD1 or TRBD2 (5 bases each). Per germline, CDR1 SGDLS and CDR2 YYNGEE. Trimming took off 7 bases at V and 0 bases at J, with 15 bases between the two ends. This CDR3 is built from 15 residues. This chain's CDR3 is CASAPWGTSTDTQYF. The CDR3 DNA follows: TGTGCCAGCGCTCCTTGGGGGACGAGCACAGATACGCAGTATTTT. The whole variable domain, remainder taken from reference TRBV9 and TRBJ2-3, is DSGVTQTPKHLITATGQRVTLRCSPRSGDLSVYWYQQSLDQGLQFLIQYYNGEERAKGNILERFSAQQFPDLHSELNLSSLELGDSALYFCASAPWGTSTDTQYFGPGTRLTVL.